The subject of this entry is one T cell receptor beta chain. Its antigen is not yet known. No much larger clone is present one base from it, and per-base qualities are unavailable. TCRbeta CDR3 regions were sequenced with the immunoSEQ Assay. After extraction, genomic DNA underwent amplification by bias-controlled multiplex PCR, followed by high-throughput sequencing. Under the source paper's analysis protocol: To quantify the absolute abundance of every unique TCRbeta CDR3 region, sequences were collapsed and filtered. T cell fraction was estimated by normalization of TCRbeta template counts to usable DNA, with usable DNA being measured through amplification of reference genes present in all nucleated cells. Repertoire TCRs were annotated as SARS-CoV-2-specific when V gene, CDR3 amino acid sequence and J gene were exactly matched to a known reactive TCR set. The reference SARS-CoV-2 TCR set was obtained from MIRA and was filtered for enrichment in COVID-19-positive ImmuneCODE repertoires, whereby public or cross-reactive TCRs were removed. Drawing on the MIRA antigens, annotated TCRs were analysed further at the level of specific ORF or position within ORF. Breadth was defined as annotated unique rearrangements over total unique productive rearrangements; depth was the summed frequency of those rearrangements. Two-sided Wilcoxon rank-sum tests were used to compare TCR breadth between groups. TCRdb retrieved this table from immuneACCESS and kept in-frame rearrangements only. Not all clones are present; in checked studies, unresolved V genes account for under half, and no reason is known for the remainder. Clone size and V and J calls were adopted from that table, with D and trimming inferred from the DNA. This sample holds roughly 680,000 clones; about 90% were observed only once. Approximately 1.5% of the sample rests with the top ten.

This specimen belongs to a study of Ad26.COV2.S vaccination and SARS-CoV-2 variants (dated by TCRdb to 2020 to 2022). Concerning the study at large: Vaccine-arm donors came from COV1001, a multicentre, randomized, double-blind, placebo-controlled phase I-IIa trial of Ad26.COV2.S in healthy adults. The TCR-sequenced set comprised approximately 30 samples: about 19 Ad26.COV2.S vaccine recipients, 5 placebo recipients and 8 SARS-CoV-2 convalescent individuals. Trial participants were randomized into five groups of five: low-dose or high-dose Ad26.COV2.S given once or twice, or placebo on both occasions. The specificity and breadth of SARS-CoV-2-reactive T cell receptors after Ad26.COV2.S vaccination were assessed by TCRbeta repertoire sequencing. Throughout the experiments and outcome assessment, investigators stayed blinded to trial group allocation. Ad26.COV2.S was administered intramuscularly at 5 x 10^10 or 1 x 10^11 viral particles, either as a single shot or as two shots given 56 days apart. The paper's findings and limits, for the study overall: According to the authors, total T cell responses may have been underestimated by the TCR breadth and depth analyses. After vaccination, substantial breadth of spike-specific CD8+ and CD4+ T cell responses was reported. Ad26.COV2.S recipients had higher spike-specific TCR breadth than placebo recipients (P = 0.0014). Comparable non-spike TCR breadth was observed between vaccine and placebo recipients, consistent with only spike being contained in the vaccine. The study lacked the statistical power to compare responses across vaccine doses or regimens.

This specimen's treatment or condition label, interpreted: 15 to 20 received Ad26.COV2.S at low or high dose, single or two shots; about 5 received placebo; per-sample allocation not given. For vaccine and placebo recipients, the sequenced repertoires came from samples collected on day 63 after the first injection. In Cohort 1b, around 23 adults aged 18-55 years were enrolled at a single site in Boston, USA, between 29 July and 7 August 2020. Ad26.COV2.S was a replication-incompetent adenovirus type 26 vector expressing a prefusion-stabilized SARS-CoV-2 spike protein from the original Wuhan strain. From cysteine to phenylalanine, the CDR3 is 13 amino acids long. Only the CDR3 portion is preserved as DNA: 39 bases, with reading frame beginning at the first base. CDR1 and CDR2 are drawn from the germline V gene: MRHNA, SNTAGT. Trimming at the junction amounts to 7 bases on V and 6 bases on J, and the germline ends lie 10 bases apart.

The chain is encoded by TRBV6-4 joined to TRBJ1-6, with the D gene not clear enough to name. The receptor was isolated from a person aged 18-65 years who received the Ad26.COV2.S COVID-19 vaccine or a placebo. The sequencing here drew on peripheral blood, taken in a trial of Ad26.COV2.S vaccine versus placebo. The nucleotides are TGTGCCAGCAAAGGAGAGGGTAATTCACCCCTCCACTTT. This codes for CASKGEGNSPLHF.